These 32 T cell receptor beta chains came from one sample sequenced in a study of blood T cell repertoires in COVID-19. Only in-frame clones appear in the TCRdb table, and some are missing; sequencing was by immunoSEQ multiplex PCR. The table lists 90,000 to 120,000 clones, under 95% of them singletons. Sequencing was performed on peripheral blood. The receptors were sampled from a woman aged 25 to 39 with acute or convalescent COVID-19.

This clone came up once. The chain links TRBV15 to TRBJ2-7, with a weak D call TRBD2 (6 bases). Looked up from germline, CDR1 is LNHNV and CDR2 is YYDKDF (reference sequence). The length of the CDR3 is 16 residues. The V and J ends lost 5 bases and 0 bases respectively, with 17 bases between them. CDR3 coding DNA: TGTGCCACCAGCGATATTTTCCGGGGGAGCTCCTACGAGCAGTACTTC. Protein: CATSDIFRGSSYEQYF.

V and J are TRBV28 and TRBJ1-5; tentative D call: TRBD1 (5 bases). This CDR3 has 16 residues. Between the trimmed V and J ends, which lost 5 bases and 0 bases, there was a span of 14 bases. Per the germline V gene, CDR1 is MDHEN and CDR2 is SYDVKM. The CDR3 DNA sequence: TGTGCCAGCAGTCGCGGGGGGTACTTTAGCAATCAGCCCCAGCATTTT. Protein: CASSRGGYFSNQPQHF.

The chain links TRBV29-1 to TRBJ1-2; maybe TRBD1 (5 bases). V shed 4 bases and J shed 1 base, with 13 bases lying between them. CDR3 size: 14 residues. CDR1 is SQVTM, CDR2 ANQGSEA, per germline. This chain's CDR3 is CSVASGLNNYGYTF. In DNA, the CDR3 is TGCAGCGTTGCCTCAGGGCTCAATAACTATGGCTACACCTTC. The full variable domain, in which reference TRBV29-1 and TRBJ1-2 provide the parts outside the CDR3, is SAVISQKPSRDICQRGTSLTIQCQVDSQVTMMFWYRQQPGQSLTLIATANQGSEATYESGFVIDKFPISRPNLTFSTLTVSNMSPEDSSIYLCSVASGLNNYGYTFGSGTRLTVV.

The rearrangement uses TRBV7-2 and TRBJ2-6; 7 positions match TRBD1. The germline V gene encodes CDR1 SGHTA and CDR2 FQGNSA. The CDR3 has 15 residues. V was clipped by 8 bases and J by 1 base; unmatched bases: 5. Here the CDR3 DNA reads TGTGCCAGCGCGGACAGGCGGTCTGGGGCCAACGTCCTGACTTTC. This encodes CASADRRSGANVLTF.

V usage is TRBV5-6 and J usage is TRBJ1-2; D gene ambiguous. CDR3 length: 16 amino acids. The ends were cut back, 3 bases at V and 2 bases at J, with 17 bases in the middle. Germline V gives CDR1 SGHDT, CDR2 YYEEEE. CDR3 residues: CASSWGGRVSNYGYTF. In nucleotides, the CDR3 is TGTGCCAGCAGCTGGGGAGGGCGCGTTTCCAACTATGGCTACACCTTC.

The genes are TRBV3-1 (or the pseudogene TRBV3-2) and TRBJ1-5; unclear D gene. From germline, CDR1 is LGHDT and CDR2 YNNKEL (reference sequence). V dropped 0 bases and J dropped 6 bases, with 9 bases sitting between them. This CDR3 is 14 amino acids long. CDR3 amino acids: CASSQDHDIQPQHF. The CDR3 DNA sequence: TGTGCCAGCAGCCAAGATCATGACATTCAGCCCCAGCATTTT.

The chain links TRBV5-1 to TRBJ1-2; maybe TRBD1 (5 bases). This CDR3 contains 14 residues. V shed 0 bases and J shed 9 bases, with 15 bases lying between them. Germline V gene data show CDR1 as SGHRS and CDR2 as YFSETQ. The CDR3 region is CASSLERQTERYTF. The CDR3 DNA reads as TGCGCCAGCAGCTTGGAGAGACAGACAGAGCGCTACACCTTC.

In this sample, this clone turned up a few times. This rearrangement joins TRBV30 to TRBJ1-1; tentatively, D is TRBD1 (6 bases). Germline assignment: CDR1 GTSNPN and CDR2 SVGIG (reference sequence). Trimming shortened V by 6 bases and J by 11 bases, and 16 bases separated the two germline ends. This CDR3 contains 11 residues. The chain's CDR3 is CACPGAFTAFF. Here the CDR3 DNA reads TGTGCCTGTCCAGGGGCGTTTACGGCTTTCTTT.

The chain recombines TRBV6-5 with TRBJ1-2, with TRBD1 as a possible D gene (5 bases). Germline CDR1 reads MNHEY; CDR2 reads SVGAGI. The germline V and J ends were trimmed by 6 bases and 1 base, with 9 bases remaining between them. CDR3 length: 13 residues. CDR3 sequence (DNA): TGTGCCAGCAGCCGACAGTTTAACTATGGCTACACCTTC. Amino acid sequence: CASSRQFNYGYTF.

V usage is TRBV19 and J usage is TRBJ1-2; D perhaps matches TRBD1 (5 bases). CDR1 and CDR2 from the germline V gene are LNHDA and SQIVND (reference sequence). This CDR3 region has 15 residues. V gave up 3 bases and J gave up 2 bases, with 13 bases separating them. CDR3 residues: CASSIEYRLNYGYTF. Written as DNA, the CDR3 is TGTGCCAGTAGTATCGAGTACAGGCTCAACTATGGCTACACCTTC.

This sequence joins TRBV20-1 and TRBJ2-4; TRBD1 is a possible D gene (6 bases). Germline V gene sequence: CDR1 DFQATT, CDR2 SNEGSKA (reference sequence). Trimming removed 3 bases at V and 2 bases at J, with 11 bases between. The CDR3 is 14 residues long. For the CDR3, the DNA is TGCAGTGCTAGTAACAGGGATTCCAAAAACATTCAGTACTTC. This translates into CSASNRDSKNIQYF.

The chain carries TRBV19 and TRBJ1-4; possibly TRBD1 for D (6 bases). Trimming removed 8 bases at V and 6 bases at J, with 13 bases between. This CDR3 has 13 residues. Germline CDR1 reads LNHDA; CDR2 reads SQIVND (reference sequence). CDR3 loop: CASHAGADEKLFF. In DNA form, the CDR3 reads TGTGCCAGTCATGCGGGGGCGGATGAAAAACTGTTTTTT. Based on the CDR3 plus reference TRBV19 and TRBJ1-4, the full variable domain is DGGITQSPKYLFRKEGQNVTLSCEQNLNHDAMYWYRQDPGQGLRLIYYSQIVNDFQKGDIAEGYSVSREKKESFPLTVTSAQKNPTAFYLCASHAGADEKLFFGSGTQLSVL.

The J gene is TRBJ2-5, the V gene TRBV15; TRBD2 matches 12 bases. CDR1 is LNHNV and CDR2 is YYDKDF in the germline V gene (reference sequence). This CDR3 comprises 18 residues. V dropped 2 bases and J dropped 3; count of bases not matched to a gene: 10. This CDR3 reads CATSRPLTSGGFKETQYF. The CDR3 coding sequence is TGTGCCACCAGCAGACCTCTTACTAGCGGGGGGTTTAAAGAGACCCAGTACTTC.

This clone has only one observation. The chain couples TRBV3-1 (or the pseudogene TRBV3-2) to TRBJ2-5, with D unresolved. The CDR3 extends over 15 amino acids. Trimming took off 1 base at V and 0 bases at J, with 9 bases between the two ends. CDR1 is LGHDT and CDR2 is YNNKEL in the germline V gene (reference sequence). The CDR3 region has the DNA TGTGCCAGCAGCCAAGTGCACCGGGACCAAGAGACCCAGTACTTC. Protein sequence: CASSQVHRDQETQYF.

In this sample, this clone turned up once. The rearrangement uses TRBV28 and TRBJ2-4, with 8 bases aligning to TRBD2. The CDR3 is 15 amino acids. The trim removed 8 bases at V and 8 bases at J, leaving 14 bases unmatched. Germline CDR1 is MDHEN and CDR2 is SYDVKM. The CDR3, as DNA: TGTGCCAGCTCACCCCCGGGAGGGCGGGCGTACATTCAGTACTTC. Protein: CASSPPGGRAYIQYF. The whole variable domain, remainder taken from reference TRBV28 and TRBJ2-4, is DVKVTQSSRYLVKRTGEKVFLECVQDMDHENMFWYRQDPGLGLRLIYFSYDVKMKEKGDIPEGYSVSREKKERFSLILESASTNQTSMYLCASSPPGGRAYIQYFGAGTRLSVL.

V gene TRBV9 combines with J gene TRBJ2-7, with 12 positions matching TRBD2. Per germline, CDR1 SGDLS and CDR2 YYNGEE. V shed 3 bases and J 4 bases; nucleotides not matched to a gene: 2. The CDR3 loop spans 14 amino acids. The CDR3 nucleotides read TGTGCCAGCAGCGCAGGGACTAGCGGGTACGAGCAGTACTTC. As protein: CASSAGTSGYEQYF.

The chain joins TRBV9 to TRBJ2-1; possible D gene TRBD1, 5 bases. CDR1 SGDLS and CDR2 YYNGEE come from the germline V gene. V lost 5 bases and J 10 bases, leaving 22 bases between the germline ends. The CDR3 has 15 residues. CDR3 DNA: TGTGCCAGCAGTTCTCGCCTGGGGCAGTTAGGCGAGCAGTTCTTC. It is translated as CASSSRLGQLGEQFF.

The sample holds a few counts of this clone. This chain connects TRBV5-4 to TRBJ2-7; 12 nucleotides line up with TRBD2. The CDR3 is 16 residues long. Germline CDR1 reads SGHNT; CDR2 reads YYREEE (reference sequence). J lost 2 bases, V lost 2 bases, and 5 bases had no gene match. This CDR3 reads CASSFSTSGGPYEQYF. The CDR3 nucleotides are TGTGCCAGCAGCTTCTCGACTAGCGGGGGTCCCTACGAGCAGTACTTC.

CDR3 loop: CASSLRPGGGWTDTQYF. The CDR3 bases are TGTGCCAGCAGCCTTCGACCGGGGGGGGGCTGGACAGATACGCAGTATTTT. This rearrangement joins TRBV11-2 to TRBJ2-3, with 8 bases lining up with TRBD2. Trimming at V came to 5 bases and at J to 3 bases, leaving 13 bases not matched to a gene. The CDR3 is made up of 17 amino acids. The germline V gene has CDR1 SGHAT and CDR2 FQNNGV.

Points on this clone: A junction boundary mismatches the germline segment, possibly from a read error. The chain carries TRBV7-2 and TRBJ1-6; 7 bases agree with TRBD1. From germline, CDR1 is SGHTA and CDR2 FQGNSA. The CDR3 sequence is 15 residues long. The CDR3 loop reads CASNLGTANNSPLHF. Here the CDR3 DNA reads TGTGCCAGCAACTTAGGGACAGCAAATAATTCACCCCTCCACTTT.

This chain links TRBV5-4 with TRBJ1-3, with TRBD1 as a possible D gene (5 bases). The CDR3 length is 15 residues. Germline V lookup: CDR1 SGHNT, CDR2 YYREEE (reference sequence). V dropped 4 bases and J dropped 0 bases, with 11 bases sitting between them. CDR3 sequence: CASSARGNSGNTIYF. Written as DNA, the CDR3 is TGTGCCAGCAGCGCTAGGGGCAACTCTGGAAACACCATATATTTT.

V gene TRBV19 combines with J gene TRBJ2-1, with D hard to call. V was shortened by 0 bases and J by 10 bases, with 10 bases between the two germline ends. The germline V gene has CDR1 LNHDA and CDR2 SQIVND (reference sequence). This CDR3 is 13 amino acids long. The CDR3 spells CASSIDAVGEQFF. The CDR3 DNA sequence: TGTGCCAGTAGTATAGATGCGGTAGGAGAGCAGTTCTTC.

The CDR3 coding sequence is TGTGCCAGCAGTTTCGGCCCGGGGGTCTCCTACAATGAGCAGTTCTTC. Its protein product is CASSFGPGVSYNEQFF. The chain uses TRBV6-5 and TRBJ2-1, with a tentative D call TRBD2 (6 bases). CDR3 length equals 16 residues. Germline CDR1 MNHEY, CDR2 SVGAGI. The V end lost 4 bases, the J end lost 0 bases, and 13 bases lay between the germline ends.

Comments on this clone: The germline gene is not matched at one end of the junction; a read error may be the cause. This sequence joins TRBV20-1 and TRBJ2-1; no firm D call. CDR1 is DFQATT, CDR2 SNEGSKA, per germline (reference sequence). This CDR3 spans 11 amino acids. The DNA of the CDR3 is TGCAGTGCGGGCTCCGACAATGAGCAGTTCTTC. This sequence encodes CSAGSDNEQFF.

The chain has TRBV29-1 and TRBJ1-2; D unclear. There are 14 residues in the CDR3. V was trimmed by 1 base and J by 7 bases, leaving 16 bases between them. CDR1 SQVTM and CDR2 ANQGSEA come from the germline V gene. The CDR3: CSVEVGEWVRGYTF. The CDR3 nucleotides read TGCAGCGTTGAAGTTGGAGAGTGGGTGCGTGGCTACACCTTC.

This chain links TRBV9 with TRBJ1-1; the D is unclear. V was pared by 3 bases and J by 3 bases, with 9 bases between. Germline V lookup: CDR1 SGDLS, CDR2 YYNGEE. The CDR3 consists of 13 residues. CDR3 sequence reads: CASSATPHTEAFF. In DNA, the CDR3 is TGTGCCAGCAGCGCGACTCCGCACACTGAAGCTTTCTTT.

The chain recombines TRBV5-1 with TRBJ2-7, with 7 bases matching TRBD1. The V segment lost 1 base and the J segment 5 bases; nucleotides outside the gene matches: 6. This CDR3 has 14 residues. The V gene's germline CDR1 is SGHRS and CDR2 YFSETQ. CDR3 sequence (DNA): TGCGCCAGCAGCTTGTCAGGGGGTAGCAACGAGCAGTACTTC. It specifies CASSLSGGSNEQYF.

The chain joins TRBV29-1 to TRBJ1-1; D gene unclear. V lost 6 bases to trimming and J lost 4 bases, with 12 bases between them. This CDR3 contains 12 residues. Germline V lookup: CDR1 SQVTM, CDR2 ANQGSEA. CDR3 in amino acids: CSVASGSTEAFF. Here the CDR3 DNA reads TGCAGCGTCGCCTCCGGGAGCACTGAAGCTTTCTTT.

The chain recombines TRBV5-1 with TRBJ1-1; no definite D call. Germline V gives CDR1 SGHRS, CDR2 YFSETQ. The CDR3 sequence is 15 residues long. Trimming left V 0 bases short and J 1 base short, with 10 bases between. The CDR3 coding sequence is TGCGCCAGCAGCTTGGGGGAGCGGGAGAACACTGAAGCTTTCTTT. It specifies CASSLGERENTEAFF.

The CDR3 DNA reads as TGTGCCAGCATCCAAGGGGCCGGGACTGAAGCTTTCTTT. Translating gives CASIQGAGTEAFF. The chain employs TRBV7-9 and TRBJ1-1; a weak D match, TRBD1 (5 bases). Between the trimmed V and J ends, which lost 7 bases and 5 bases, there was a span of 14 bases. This CDR3 region has 13 residues. CDR1 is SEHNR and CDR2 is FQNEAQ in the germline V gene (reference sequence).

The J gene is TRBJ2-7, the V gene TRBV9, with a tentative D call TRBD2 (5 bases). This CDR3 has 16 amino acids. CDR1 and CDR2 (germline): SGDLS, YYNGEE. V gave up 3 bases and J gave up 7 bases, with 23 bases separating them. CDR3 amino acids: CASSAELGGSGGEQYF. CDR3 in DNA: TGTGCCAGCAGCGCCGAACTTGGCGGCAGCGGTGGGGAGCAGTACTTC.

The V gene is TRBV30, the J gene TRBJ2-7, with 7 nucleotides matching TRBD1. Germline CDR1 is GTSNPN and CDR2 is SVGIG (reference sequence). Germline trimming cut 5 bases from V and 7 bases from J; bases unmatched to any gene: 11. CDR3 size: 13 residues. Here the CDR3 DNA reads TGTGCCTGGGCCAGGGGGATCCCGTTGGAGCAGTACTTC. Translation gives CAWARGIPLEQYF.